The clone carrying this T cell receptor (beta chain) was detected ten times or more. MiXCR, run by TCRdb on the 5' RACE reads, gives a single entry per CDR3 protein. The data contain 40,000 to 60,000 distinct CDR3 sequences, 9.3% of them singletons. The data derive from a study of T-cell memory formation after mild COVID-19. The V gene lost 6 bases and the J gene lost 0 bases, with 9 bases spanning the gap. CDR1 SQVTM and CDR2 ANQGSEA come from the germline V gene. The CDR3 is 13 amino acids. This chain uses TRBV29-1 with TRBJ2-4; D unclear. This TCR came from an adult woman who had mild COVID-19 (a few samples of this study predate the infection). Cell type and time point are not known. Source material: PBMCs or a T cell subset sorted from them (not recorded which). The CDR3 nucleotides read TGCAGCGTACATACACCAGCCAAAAACATTCAGTACTTC. Its translation is CSVHTPAKNIQYF.